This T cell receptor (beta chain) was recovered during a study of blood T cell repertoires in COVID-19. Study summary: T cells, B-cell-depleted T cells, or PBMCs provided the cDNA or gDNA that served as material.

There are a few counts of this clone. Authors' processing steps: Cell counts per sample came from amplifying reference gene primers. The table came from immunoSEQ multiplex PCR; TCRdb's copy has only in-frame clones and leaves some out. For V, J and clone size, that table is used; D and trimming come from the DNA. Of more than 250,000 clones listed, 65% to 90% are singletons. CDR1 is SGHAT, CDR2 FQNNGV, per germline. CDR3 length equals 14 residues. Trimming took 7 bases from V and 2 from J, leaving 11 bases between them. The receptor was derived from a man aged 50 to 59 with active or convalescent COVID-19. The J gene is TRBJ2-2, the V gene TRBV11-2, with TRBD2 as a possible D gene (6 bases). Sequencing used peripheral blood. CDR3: CASTGLLNTGELFF. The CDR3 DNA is TGTGCCAGCACGGGACTGCTAAACACCGGGGAGCTGTTTTTT.